The subject of this entry is one TCR beta chain. This CDR3 contains 13 residues. Germline V gene data show CDR1 as SGHAT and CDR2 as FQNNGV. The V end lost 1 base, the J end lost 7 bases, and 8 bases lay between the germline ends. The source of the sample is a study of siplizumab effects on memory and regulatory T cells. The method was immunoSEQ multiplex PCR; TCRdb's version includes in-frame clones alone and lacks a portion of them. This table has about 100,000 clones, 92% appearing once. The chain has TRBV11-2 and TRBJ2-1, with D uncertain. The clonotype comes from a human donor in good health. Sequencing was performed on Tregs sorted from blood. The CDR3 region is CASSLVGTNEQFF. DNA of the CDR3: TGTGCCAGCAGCTTAGTCGGTACTAATGAGCAGTTCTTC.